This TCR beta chain was captured by sequencing in a study of T cell repertoires in cytomegalovirus infection. Study-wide context: It was the public TCR beta signatures that indicated both CMV infection and matching HLA type.

The CDR3 loop spans 14 amino acids. From germline, CDR1 is LGHNA and CDR2 YSLEER. The ends were cut back, 1 base at V and 11 bases at J, with 17 bases in the middle. This clonotype was detected a few times. As yet, its antigen is unknown. MiXCR, run by TCRdb on the reads, gives a single entry per CDR3 protein. The sample has about 310,000 distinct CDR3 sequences, roughly 25% seen once; the top ten hold roughly 15%. The clonotype was recovered from a human donor in good health (CMV status not recorded). Some clones in this sample may be carry-over from other donors' samples. This material consisted of cultured PBMCs, taken from culture after CMV antigen stimulation. The rearrangement links TRBV4-3 to TRBJ1-1; tentatively, D is TRBD1 (5 bases). The CDR3 region has the DNA TGCGCCAGCAGCCAAGTTCCAGGCGGGGGGTCGGCTTTCTTT. Its protein is CASSQVPGGGSAFF.